Listed here are 17 T cell receptor beta chains from one sample, sequenced in a study of cytomegalovirus exposure and HLA in healthy donors. Profiling relied on immunoSEQ multiplex PCR, and the TCRdb table lists in-frame clones only, not all of them. The profile shows under 65,000 clones, approximately 90% of them singletons. Sequenced: PBMCs. The source of these receptors is a woman in her late teens or twenties in good health and CMV-seropositive.

The genes are TRBV4-2 and TRBJ1-2, with D perhaps matching TRBD1 (5 bases). The CDR3 covers 13 residues. Between the trimmed V and J ends, which lost 0 bases and 8 bases, there was a span of 10 bases. Germline CDR1 reads LGHNA; CDR2 reads YNFKEQ. CDR3 sequence reads: CASSQERGLGYTF. Here the CDR3 DNA reads TGTGCCAGCAGCCAAGAACGGGGACTCGGCTACACCTTC.

The chain is built from TRBV19 and TRBJ1-6; a weak D match, TRBD1 (5 bases). Trimming removed 3 bases from V and 8 bases from J, with 14 bases in between. The CDR3 is made up of 15 amino acids. The germline CDR1 and CDR2 sequences are LNHDA and SQIVND (reference sequence). The CDR3 sequence: CASSIGGRVDSPLHF. The CDR3 bases are TGTGCCAGTAGTATTGGTGGCAGGGTGGATTCACCCCTCCACTTT.

The rearrangement links TRBV5-1 to TRBJ2-2, with D possibly TRBD2 on 5 matching bases. Trimming removed 4 bases at V and 5 bases at J, with 21 bases between. CDR1 is SGHRS and CDR2 is YFSETQ in the germline V gene. The CDR3 loop spans 17 amino acids. The CDR3 sequence is CASSPGDRGVGTGELFF. In DNA form, the CDR3 reads TGCGCCAGCAGCCCTGGCGATCGGGGTGTGGGTACCGGGGAGCTGTTTTTT.

J is TRBJ1-1 and V is TRBV19, with a tentative D call TRBD1 (5 bases). The CDR3 covers 16 residues. Trimming removed 5 bases from V and 3 bases from J, with 19 bases in between. Germline lookup yields CDR1 LNHDA and CDR2 SQIVND (reference sequence). CDR3 loop: CASSPSGRAGYTEAFF. The CDR3 nucleotides read TGTGCCAGTAGTCCATCGGGCAGGGCAGGGTACACTGAAGCTTTCTTT.

This sequence joins TRBV29-1 and TRBJ1-2; D ambiguous. Germline V gene sequence: CDR1 SQVTM, CDR2 ANQGSEA. The V end lost 6 bases, the J end lost 8 bases, and 7 bases lay between the germline ends. This CDR3 spans 9 amino acids. CDR3 in DNA: TGCAGCGTAGCGGAGGGCTACACCTTC. Encoded protein: CSVAEGYTF.

This sequence joins TRBV2 and TRBJ2-5; 10 bases are shared with TRBD2. The CDR3 sequence is 18 residues long. Germline V gene lookup returns CDR1 SNHLY and CDR2 FYNNEI. After removal of 1 base from V and 2 bases from J, the junction contained 10 bases not matched to a gene. CDR3 protein: CASSEGHSGGILQETQYF. Written as DNA, the CDR3 is TGTGCCAGCAGTGAAGGCCATAGCGGGGGGATCCTTCAAGAGACCCAGTACTTC.

The chain is built from TRBV9 and TRBJ2-3, with 14 positions matching TRBD2. CDR3 size: 16 residues. Germline V lookup: CDR1 SGDLS, CDR2 YYNGEE. V shed 4 bases, J shed 4 bases, and the junction held 5 bases outside the gene matches. CDR3 residues: CASSSRLAGGADTQYF. The CDR3 DNA follows: TGTGCCAGCAGCTCTAGACTAGCGGGGGGGGCAGATACGCAGTATTTT.

The chain joins TRBV6-4 to TRBJ2-3; 12 positions match TRBD2. Germline V lookup: CDR1 MRHNA, CDR2 SNTAGT. This CDR3 contains 17 residues. Unmatched junction bases numbered 2, after V lost 0 bases and J lost 1 base. The CDR3 DNA reads as TGTGCCAGCAGTGACTCGTCTAGCGGGGGGGGCACAGATACGCAGTATTTT. It encodes CASSDSSSGGGTDTQYF.

The chain employs TRBV4-1 and TRBJ2-7; no definite D call. The CDR3 runs 12 residues. V lost 2 bases, J lost 6 bases, and 8 bases lay in between. In germline, CDR1 is MGHRA, CDR2 YSYEKL. The CDR3 DNA sequence: TGCGCCAGCAGCCAATACGAGTCCGAGCAGTACTTC. Its protein is CASSQYESEQYF.

V is TRBV4-2 and J is TRBJ1-3; D is uncertain. This CDR3 is built from 14 residues. CDR1 LGHNA and CDR2 YNFKEQ come from the germline V gene. Trimming shortened V by 0 bases and J by 5 bases, and 8 bases separated the two germline ends. The CDR3 spells CASSQDRNRNTIYF. The CDR3 region has the DNA TGTGCCAGCAGCCAAGACCGCAACAGAAACACCATATATTTT.

The rearrangement uses TRBV6-6 and TRBJ1-1; 8 bases fit TRBD1. The J segment lost 2 bases and the V segment lost 4 bases, leaving 6 bases of the junction unmatched. The CDR3 covers 15 residues. Germline CDR1 is MNHNY and CDR2 is SVGAGI (reference sequence). The CDR3 DNA follows: TGTGCCAGCAGTTTCGGACAGGGAGAAAACACTGAAGCTTTCTTT. Translating gives CASSFGQGENTEAFF.

Only a few counts were recorded for this clone. This chain uses TRBV19 with TRBJ1-2; TRBD1 matches 8 bases. Looked up from germline, CDR1 is LNHDA and CDR2 is SQIVND (reference sequence). The CDR3 is 19 residues long. The trim removed 6 bases at V and 5 bases at J, leaving 23 bases unmatched. CDR3 residues: CASSPLDGTGIGKGYGYTF. CDR3 sequence (DNA): TGTGCCAGTAGCCCGCTGGATGGGACAGGAATAGGAAAGGGGTATGGCTACACCTTC.

The chain is built from TRBV7-2 and TRBJ2-1, with 9 bases fitting TRBD2. The junction had 7 bases not matched to a gene; V was cut back by 0 bases and J by 4 bases. The CDR3 covers 17 residues. Per germline, CDR1 SGHTA and CDR2 FQGNSA. The CDR3 nucleotides are TGTGCCAGCAGCTTAGCGCTCCTTGCGGGGGGGTACAATGAGCAGTTCTTC. Its protein is CASSLALLAGGYNEQFF.

This clone was found once. V gene TRBV28 combines with J gene TRBJ1-1; 12 bases agree with TRBD1. CDR3 length equals 16 residues. V gave up 1 base and J gave up 12 bases; unmatched junction bases: 12. Germline lookup yields CDR1 MDHEN and CDR2 SYDVKM. The chain's CDR3 is CASSLYSGTGGAWTFF. In DNA, the CDR3 is TGTGCCAGCAGTTTATACTCCGGGACAGGGGGCGCTTGGACTTTCTTT.

This clone was seen only once. The gene calls are TRBV19 and TRBJ1-6, with 7 nucleotides matching TRBD1. Germline V gene data show CDR1 as LNHDA and CDR2 as SQIVND (reference sequence). This CDR3 spans 14 amino acids. Unmatched junction bases numbered 9, after V lost 7 bases and J lost 9 bases. CDR3 nucleotide sequence: TGTGCCAGTATACCCCGGGACAGAAGTTCACCCCTCCACTTT. It codes for CASIPRDRSSPLHF.

The chain carries TRBV5-4 and TRBJ2-1, with 7 bases identical to TRBD1. The CDR3 is 16 residues long. Trimming cost V 5 bases and J 4 bases; bases outside gene matches: 12. The germline V gene encodes CDR1 SGHNT and CDR2 YYREEE (reference sequence). In DNA form, the CDR3 reads TGTGCCAGCAGGGTTGAAGTGACAGGGTTATACAATGAGCAGTTCTTC. It codes for CASRVEVTGLYNEQFF.

The chain uses TRBV5-5 and TRBJ2-1, with D perhaps TRBD1 (6 bases). Trimming shortened V by 1 base and J by 3 bases, and 14 bases separated the two germline ends. Germline CDR1 SGHKS, CDR2 YYEKEE (reference sequence). This CDR3 is 16 amino acids long. CDR3 sequence reads: CASSLMGRGGYNEQFF. The CDR3 bases are TGTGCCAGCAGCTTGATGGGCAGGGGCGGCTACAATGAGCAGTTCTTC.